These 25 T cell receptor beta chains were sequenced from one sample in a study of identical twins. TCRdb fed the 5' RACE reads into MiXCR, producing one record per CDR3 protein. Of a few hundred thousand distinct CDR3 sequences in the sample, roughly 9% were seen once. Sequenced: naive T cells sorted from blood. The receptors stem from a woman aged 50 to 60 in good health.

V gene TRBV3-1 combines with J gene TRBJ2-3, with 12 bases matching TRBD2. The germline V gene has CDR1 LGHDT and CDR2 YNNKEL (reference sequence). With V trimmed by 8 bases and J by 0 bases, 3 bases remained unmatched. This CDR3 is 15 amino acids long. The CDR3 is CASGLAGGSTDTQYF. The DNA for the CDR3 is TGTGCCAGCGGCCTAGCGGGAGGGAGCACAGATACGCAGTATTTT.

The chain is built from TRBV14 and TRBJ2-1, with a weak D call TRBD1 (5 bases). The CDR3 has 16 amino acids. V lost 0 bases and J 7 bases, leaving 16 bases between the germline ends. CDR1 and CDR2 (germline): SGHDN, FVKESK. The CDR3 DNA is TGTGCCAGCAGCCAAGATGTGGCGCCGCCAGGGAATGAGCAGTTCTTC. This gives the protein CASSQDVAPPGNEQFF.

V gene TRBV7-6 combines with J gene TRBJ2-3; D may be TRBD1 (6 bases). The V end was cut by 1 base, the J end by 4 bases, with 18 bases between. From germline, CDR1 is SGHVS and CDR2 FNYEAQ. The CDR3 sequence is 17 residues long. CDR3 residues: CASSLEGETGGSDTQYF. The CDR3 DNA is TGTGCCAGCAGCTTAGAGGGTGAGACAGGAGGATCAGATACGCAGTATTTT. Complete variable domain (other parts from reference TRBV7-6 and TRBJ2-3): GAGVSQSPRYKVTKRGQDVALRCDPISGHVSLYWYRQALGQGPEFLTYFNYEAQQDKSGLPNDRFSAERPEGSISTLTIQRTEQRDSAMYRCASSLEGETGGSDTQYFGPGTRLTVL.

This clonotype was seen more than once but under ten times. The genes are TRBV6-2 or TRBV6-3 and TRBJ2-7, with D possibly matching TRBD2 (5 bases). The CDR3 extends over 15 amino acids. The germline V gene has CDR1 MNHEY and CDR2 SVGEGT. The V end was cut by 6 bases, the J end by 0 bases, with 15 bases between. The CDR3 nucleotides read TGTGCCAGCAGGTCGGGGAGCCTAAGCTCCTACGAGCAGTACGTC. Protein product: CASRSGSLSSYEQYV.

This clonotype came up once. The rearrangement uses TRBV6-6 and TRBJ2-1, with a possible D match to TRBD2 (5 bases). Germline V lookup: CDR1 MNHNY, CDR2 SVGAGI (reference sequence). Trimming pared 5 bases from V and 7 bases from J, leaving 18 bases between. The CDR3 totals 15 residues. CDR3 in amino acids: CASSTDSLGDNEQFF. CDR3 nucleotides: TGTGCCAGCAGTACCGACTCCCTGGGAGATAATGAGCAGTTCTTC.

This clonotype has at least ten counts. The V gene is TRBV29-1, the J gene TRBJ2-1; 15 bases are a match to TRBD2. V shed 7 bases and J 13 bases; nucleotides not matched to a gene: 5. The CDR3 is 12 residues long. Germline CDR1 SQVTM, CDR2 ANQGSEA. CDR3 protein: CSAGLAGGYQFF. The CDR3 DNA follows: TGCAGCGCCGGACTAGCGGGAGGGTATCAGTTCTTC.

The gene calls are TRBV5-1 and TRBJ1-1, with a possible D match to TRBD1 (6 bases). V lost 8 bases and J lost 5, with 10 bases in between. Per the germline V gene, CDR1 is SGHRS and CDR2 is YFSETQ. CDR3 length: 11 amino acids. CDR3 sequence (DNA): TGCGCCAGGGGGGGCGAGACTGAAGCTTTCTTT. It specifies CARGGETEAFF. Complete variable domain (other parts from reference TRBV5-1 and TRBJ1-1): KAGVTQTPRYLIKTRGQQVTLSCSPISGHRSVSWYQQTPGQGLQFLFEYFSETQRNKGNFPGRFSGRQFSNSRSEMNVSTLELGDSALYLCARGGETEAFFGQGTRLTVV.

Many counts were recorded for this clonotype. The CDR3 spells CASSQDWVAQETQYF. The DNA of the CDR3 is TGCGCCAGCAGCCAAGATTGGGTGGCCCAGGAGACCCAGTACTTC. The V call is TRBV4-1, the J call TRBJ2-5; D remains ambiguous. The V end lost 0 bases, the J end lost 5 bases, and 13 bases lay between the germline ends. Per the germline V gene, CDR1 is MGHRA and CDR2 is YSYEKL. The CDR3 is 15 residues long.

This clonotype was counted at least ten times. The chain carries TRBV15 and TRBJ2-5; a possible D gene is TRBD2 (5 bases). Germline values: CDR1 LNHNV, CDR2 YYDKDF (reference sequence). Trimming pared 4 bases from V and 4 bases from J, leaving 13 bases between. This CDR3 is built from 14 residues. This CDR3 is CATSTALSVETQYF. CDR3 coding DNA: TGTGCCACCAGCACGGCGCTTAGCGTAGAGACCCAGTACTTC.

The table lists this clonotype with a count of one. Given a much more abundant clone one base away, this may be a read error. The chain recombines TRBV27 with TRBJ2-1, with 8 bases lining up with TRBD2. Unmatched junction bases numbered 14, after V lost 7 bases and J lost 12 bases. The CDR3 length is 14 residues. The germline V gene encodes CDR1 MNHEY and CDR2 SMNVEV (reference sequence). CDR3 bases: TGTGCCAGCAAGGGAGGACTAGCTTTGCATGGGCAGTTCTTC. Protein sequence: CASKGGLALHGQFF.

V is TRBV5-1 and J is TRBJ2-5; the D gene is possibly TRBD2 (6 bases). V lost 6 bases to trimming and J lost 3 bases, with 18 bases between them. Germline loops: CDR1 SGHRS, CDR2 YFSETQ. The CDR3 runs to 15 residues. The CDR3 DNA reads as TGCGCCAGCAACGTTATGGAGGGACCAGAAGAGACCCAGTACTTC. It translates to CASNVMEGPEETQYF.

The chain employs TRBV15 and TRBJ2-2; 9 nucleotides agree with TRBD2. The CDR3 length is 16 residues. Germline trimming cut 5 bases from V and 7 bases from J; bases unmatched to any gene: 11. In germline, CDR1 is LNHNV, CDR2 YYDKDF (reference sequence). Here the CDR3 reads CATSRTVPSGNGELFF. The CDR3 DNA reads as TGTGCCACCAGCCGCACCGTACCTAGCGGGAACGGGGAGCTGTTTTTT.

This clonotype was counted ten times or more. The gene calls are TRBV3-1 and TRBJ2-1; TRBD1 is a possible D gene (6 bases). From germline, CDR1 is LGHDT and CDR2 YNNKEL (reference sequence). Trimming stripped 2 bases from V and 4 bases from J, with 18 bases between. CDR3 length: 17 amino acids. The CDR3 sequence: CASSQTYNRVEYNEQFF. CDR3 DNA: TGTGCCAGCAGCCAAACCTACAACAGGGTAGAGTACAATGAGCAGTTCTTC.

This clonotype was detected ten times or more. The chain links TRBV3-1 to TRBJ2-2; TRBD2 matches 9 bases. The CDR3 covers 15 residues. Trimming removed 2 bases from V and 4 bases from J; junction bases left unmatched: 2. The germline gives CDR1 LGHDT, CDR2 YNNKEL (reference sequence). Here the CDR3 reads CASSQKREATGELFF. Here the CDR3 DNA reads TGTGCCAGCAGCCAAAAGCGGGAGGCCACCGGGGAGCTGTTTTTT.

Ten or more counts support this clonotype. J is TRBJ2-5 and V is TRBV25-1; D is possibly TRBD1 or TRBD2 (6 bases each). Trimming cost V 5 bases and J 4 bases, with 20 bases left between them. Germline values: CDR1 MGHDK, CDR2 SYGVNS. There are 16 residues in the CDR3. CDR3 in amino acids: CASSPAEGEVGETQYF. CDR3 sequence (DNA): TGTGCCAGCAGTCCAGCGGAGGGGGAAGTGGGAGAGACCCAGTACTTC.

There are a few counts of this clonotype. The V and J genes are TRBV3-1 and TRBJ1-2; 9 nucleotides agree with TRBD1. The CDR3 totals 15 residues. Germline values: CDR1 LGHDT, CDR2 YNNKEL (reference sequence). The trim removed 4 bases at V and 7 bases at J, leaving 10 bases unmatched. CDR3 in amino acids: CASSPLTGGAFGYTF. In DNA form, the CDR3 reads TGTGCCAGCAGCCCCTTAACAGGGGGCGCTTTTGGCTACACCTTC.

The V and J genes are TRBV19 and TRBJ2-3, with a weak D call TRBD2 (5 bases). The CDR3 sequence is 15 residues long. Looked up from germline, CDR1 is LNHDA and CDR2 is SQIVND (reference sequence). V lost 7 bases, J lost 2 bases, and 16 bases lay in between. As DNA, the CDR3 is TGTGCCAGTACGACGCGGGCGGCCAACACAGATACGCAGTATTTT. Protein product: CASTTRAANTDTQYF.

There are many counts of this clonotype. This CDR3 reads CASSPIRGLQETQYF. The CDR3 DNA reads as TGTGCCAGCAGCCCCATTCGGGGGCTCCAAGAGACCCAGTACTTC. This sequence joins TRBV6-5 and TRBJ2-5; D possibly uses TRBD1 or TRBD2 (6 bases each). There are 15 residues in the CDR3. Germline V lookup: CDR1 MNHEY, CDR2 SVGAGI. The V end was cut by 6 bases, the J end by 1 base, with 15 bases between.

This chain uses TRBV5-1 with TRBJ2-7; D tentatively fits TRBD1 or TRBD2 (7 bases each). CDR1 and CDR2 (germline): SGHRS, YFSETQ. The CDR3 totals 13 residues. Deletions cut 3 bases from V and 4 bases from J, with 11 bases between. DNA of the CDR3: TGCGCCAGCAGCTACAGGGGAGGGTACGAGCAGTACGTC. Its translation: CASSYRGGYEQYV.

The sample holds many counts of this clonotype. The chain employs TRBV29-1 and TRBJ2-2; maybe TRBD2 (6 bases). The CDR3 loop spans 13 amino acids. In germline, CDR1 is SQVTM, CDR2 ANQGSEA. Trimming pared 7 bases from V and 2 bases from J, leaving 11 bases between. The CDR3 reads CSAGGHNTGELFF. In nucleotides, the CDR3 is TGCAGCGCCGGAGGGCATAACACCGGGGAGCTGTTTTTT.

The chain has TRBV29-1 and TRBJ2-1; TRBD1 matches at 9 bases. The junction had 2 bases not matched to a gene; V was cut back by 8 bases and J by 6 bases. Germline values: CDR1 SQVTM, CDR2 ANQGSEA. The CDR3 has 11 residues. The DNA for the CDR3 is TGCAGCATGGACAGGGGCAATGAGCAGTTCTTC. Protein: CSMDRGNEQFF.

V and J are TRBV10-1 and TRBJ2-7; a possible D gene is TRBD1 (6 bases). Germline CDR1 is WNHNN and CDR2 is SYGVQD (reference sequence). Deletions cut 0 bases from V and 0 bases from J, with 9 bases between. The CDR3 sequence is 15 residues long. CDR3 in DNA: TGCGCCAGCAGTGAGTCGGGGGCATCCTCCTACGAGCAGTACTTC. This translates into CASSESGASSYEQYF.

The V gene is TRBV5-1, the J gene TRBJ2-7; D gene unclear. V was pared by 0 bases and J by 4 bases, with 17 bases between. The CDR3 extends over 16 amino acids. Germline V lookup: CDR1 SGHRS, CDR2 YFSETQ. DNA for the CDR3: TGCGCCAGCAGCTTGGCCGGTGGGGTAGACGTTTACGAGCAGTACTTC. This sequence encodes CASSLAGGVDVYEQYF.

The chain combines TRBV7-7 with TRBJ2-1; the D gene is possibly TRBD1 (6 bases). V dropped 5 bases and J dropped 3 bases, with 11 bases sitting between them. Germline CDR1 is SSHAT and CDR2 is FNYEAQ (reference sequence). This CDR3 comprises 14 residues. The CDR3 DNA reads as TGTGCCAGCAGCGCGGACAGAAACTACAATGAGCAGTTCTTC. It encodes CASSADRNYNEQFF.

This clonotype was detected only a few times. The CDR3 region is CSARAGLAGTDTQYF. For the CDR3, the DNA is TGCAGTGCTAGGGCAGGACTAGCGGGCACAGATACGCAGTATTTT. V usage is TRBV20-1 and J usage is TRBJ2-3, with 10 bases fitting TRBD2. The V and J ends lost 3 bases and 1 base, in that order; junction bases with no gene match: 4. Germline V gives CDR1 DFQATT, CDR2 SNEGSKA (reference sequence). The CDR3 loop spans 15 amino acids.